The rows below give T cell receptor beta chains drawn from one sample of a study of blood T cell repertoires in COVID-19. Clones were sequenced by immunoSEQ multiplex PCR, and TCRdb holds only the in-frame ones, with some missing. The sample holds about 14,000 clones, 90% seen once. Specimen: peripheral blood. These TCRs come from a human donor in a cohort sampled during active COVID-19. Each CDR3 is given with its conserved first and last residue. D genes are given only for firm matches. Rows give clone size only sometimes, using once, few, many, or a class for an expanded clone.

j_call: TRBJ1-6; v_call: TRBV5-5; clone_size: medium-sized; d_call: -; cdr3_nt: TGTGCCAGCAGCTTGGAACAGGGAGGGCCCCTCCACTTT; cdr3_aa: CASSLEQGGPLHF
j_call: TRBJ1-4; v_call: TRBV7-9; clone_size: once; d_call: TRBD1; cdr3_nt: TGTGCCAGCAGCGCGGACAGGGGTGGCGAAAAACTGTTTTTT; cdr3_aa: CASSADRGGEKLFF
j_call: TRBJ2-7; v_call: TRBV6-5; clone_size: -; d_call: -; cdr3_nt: TGTGCCAGCAGTTTCTCAGGGGCCTACGAGCAGTACTTC; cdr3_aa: CASSFSGAYEQYF
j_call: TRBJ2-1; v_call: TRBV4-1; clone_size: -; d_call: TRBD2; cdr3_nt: TGCGCCAGCAGCCAAGGTACCGGGACTAGACAAAATGAGCAGTTCTTC; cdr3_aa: CASSQGTGTRQNEQFF
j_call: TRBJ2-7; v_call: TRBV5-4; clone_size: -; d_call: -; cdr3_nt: TGTGCCAGCAGTTCCGGGACCTACGAGCAGTACTTC; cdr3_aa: CASSSGTYEQYF
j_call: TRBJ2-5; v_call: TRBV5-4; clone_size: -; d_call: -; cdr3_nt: TGTGCCAGCAGCTTGGGGGCCCAAAGGGGATCAGAGACCCAGTACTTC; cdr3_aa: CASSLGAQRGSETQYF
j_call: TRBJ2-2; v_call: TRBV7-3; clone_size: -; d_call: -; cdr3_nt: TGTGCCAGCAGCTCGGGCGGGGCGAACACCGGGGAGCTGTTTTTT; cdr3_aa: CASSSGGANTGELFF
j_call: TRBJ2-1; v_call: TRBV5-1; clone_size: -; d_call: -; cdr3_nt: TGCGCCAGCAGCTTAACCGGGACTGCGGCGGGTTACAATGAGCAGTTCTTC; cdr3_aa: CASSLTGTAAGYNEQFF
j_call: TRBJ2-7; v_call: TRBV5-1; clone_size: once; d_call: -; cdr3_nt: TGCGCCAGCAGCCGGCAGGTGGGGGGGGGCTTATCCTACGAGCAGTACTTC; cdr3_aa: CASSRQVGGGLSYEQYF
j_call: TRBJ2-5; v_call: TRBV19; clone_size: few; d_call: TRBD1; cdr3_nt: TGTGCCAGTAGTAGGGACAGGATGAAGACCCAGTACTTC; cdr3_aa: CASSRDRMKTQYF
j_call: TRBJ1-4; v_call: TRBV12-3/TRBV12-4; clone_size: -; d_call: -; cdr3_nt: TGTGCCAGCAAGGGGGTAAGGGAAAAACTGTTTTTT; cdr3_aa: CASKGVREKLFF
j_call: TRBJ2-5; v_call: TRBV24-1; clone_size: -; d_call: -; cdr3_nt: TGTGCCACCAGTGATCCCCGAGTGGAGGAGACCCAGTACTTC; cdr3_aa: CATSDPRVEETQYF
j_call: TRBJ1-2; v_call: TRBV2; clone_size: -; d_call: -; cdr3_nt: TGTGCCAGCAGTGGCCTCAGGGGCAACTATGGCTACACCTTC; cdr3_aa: CASSGLRGNYGYTF
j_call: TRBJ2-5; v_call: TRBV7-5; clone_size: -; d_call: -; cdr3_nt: TGTGTCAGAAGCCCCCGGGGGTCTAGCGGGGGGGATATACAAGAGACCCAGTACTTC; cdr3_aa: CVRSPRGSSGGDIQETQYF
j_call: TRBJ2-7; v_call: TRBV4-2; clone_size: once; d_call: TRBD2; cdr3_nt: TGTGCCAGCAGCCAAGCGAGTAGCGGGGGGATTTATGAGCAGTACTTC; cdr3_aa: CASSQASSGGIYEQYF
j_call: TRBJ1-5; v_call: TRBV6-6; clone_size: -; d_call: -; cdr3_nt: TGTGCCAGCAGAGATCAGGTCCTCAACCAGCCCCAGCATTTT; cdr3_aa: CASRDQVLNQPQHF
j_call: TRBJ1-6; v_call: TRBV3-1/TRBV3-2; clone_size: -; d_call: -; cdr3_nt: TGTGCCAGCAGCCAAACACAGGCCTATAATTCACCCCTCCACTTT; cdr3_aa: CASSQTQAYNSPLHF
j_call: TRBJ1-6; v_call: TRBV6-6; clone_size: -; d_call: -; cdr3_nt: TGTGCCAGCAGTCCCCGGCAGGGGCCCCTCCACTTT; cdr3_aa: CASSPRQGPLHF
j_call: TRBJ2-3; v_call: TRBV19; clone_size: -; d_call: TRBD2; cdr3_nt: TGTGCCAGTAGTAGGCTAGCGGGGGGGCGATCAGATACGCAGTATTTT; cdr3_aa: CASSRLAGGRSDTQYF
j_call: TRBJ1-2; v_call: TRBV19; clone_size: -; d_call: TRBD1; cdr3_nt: TGTGCCAGTAGCCTGACAGGGAACTATGGCTACACCTTC; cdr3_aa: CASSLTGNYGYTF
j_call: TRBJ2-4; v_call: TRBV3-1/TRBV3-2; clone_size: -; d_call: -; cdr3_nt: TGTGCCAGCAGCGCGAGGTTTCCCATTTGCAAAAACATTCAGTACTTC; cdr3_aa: CASSARFPICKNIQYF
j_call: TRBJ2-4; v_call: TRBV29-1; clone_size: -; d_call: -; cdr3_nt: TGCAGCGTTGGCGCAGGGGATGCCAAAAACATTCAGTACTTC; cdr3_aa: CSVGAGDAKNIQYF
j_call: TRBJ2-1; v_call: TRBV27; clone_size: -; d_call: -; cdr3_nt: TGTGCCAGCAGTCCGGCCGAACTAAGGAATGAGCAGTTCTTC; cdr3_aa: CASSPAELRNEQFF
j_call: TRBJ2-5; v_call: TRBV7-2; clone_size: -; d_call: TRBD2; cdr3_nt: TGTGCCAGCAGCTTAGCGAAGGGACTAGACGGGGAGACCCAGTACTTC; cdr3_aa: CASSLAKGLDGETQYF
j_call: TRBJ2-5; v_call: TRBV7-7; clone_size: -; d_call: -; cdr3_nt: TGTGCCAGCAGCTTAATGGGGAGCGAGACCCAGTACTTC; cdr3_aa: CASSLMGSETQYF
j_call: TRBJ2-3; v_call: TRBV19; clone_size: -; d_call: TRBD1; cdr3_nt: TGTGCCAGTAGTACGGGACAGGGGAATAGGGATACGCAGTATTTT; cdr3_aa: CASSTGQGNRDTQYF
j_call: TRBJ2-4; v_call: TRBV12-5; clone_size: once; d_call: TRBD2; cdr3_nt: TGTGCTAGTGGTTTAGGACTAGCGGGGCCCAAAAACATTCAGTACTTC; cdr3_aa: CASGLGLAGPKNIQYF
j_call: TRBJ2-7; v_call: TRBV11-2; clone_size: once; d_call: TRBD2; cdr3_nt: TGTGCCAGCAGCCCCTCGGGGGGAAGCGAGCAGTACTTC; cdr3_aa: CASSPSGGSEQYF
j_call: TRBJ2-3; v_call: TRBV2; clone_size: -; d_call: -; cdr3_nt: TGTGCCAGCAGTGGAGGGGGGGCCGGGACAGATACGCAGTATTTT; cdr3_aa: CASSGGGAGTDTQYF